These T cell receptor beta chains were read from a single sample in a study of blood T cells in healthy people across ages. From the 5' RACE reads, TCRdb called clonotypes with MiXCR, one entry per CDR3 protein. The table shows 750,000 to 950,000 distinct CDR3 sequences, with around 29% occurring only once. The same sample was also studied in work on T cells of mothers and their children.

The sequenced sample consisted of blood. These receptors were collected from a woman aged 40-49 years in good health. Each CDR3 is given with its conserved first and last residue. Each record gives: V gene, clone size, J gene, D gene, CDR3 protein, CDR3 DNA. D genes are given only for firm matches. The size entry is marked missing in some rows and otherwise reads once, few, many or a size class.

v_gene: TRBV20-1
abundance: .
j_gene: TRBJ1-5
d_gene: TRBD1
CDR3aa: CSASRDSPSNQPQHF
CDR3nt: TGCAGTGCTAGCCGGGACAGTCCTAGCAATCAGCCCCAGCATTTT

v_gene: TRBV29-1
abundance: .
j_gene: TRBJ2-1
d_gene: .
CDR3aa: CSVESSGSYNEQFF
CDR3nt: TGCAGCGTTGAGTCGAGTGGCTCCTACAATGAGCAGTTCTTC

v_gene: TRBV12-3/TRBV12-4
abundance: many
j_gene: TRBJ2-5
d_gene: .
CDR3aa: CASSQPPIFTSPETQYF
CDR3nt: TGTGCCAGCAGTCAACCCCCTATATTTACTAGTCCGGAGACCCAGTACTTC

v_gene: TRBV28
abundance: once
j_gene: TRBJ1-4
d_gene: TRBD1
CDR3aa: CASSEPMDRGNEKLFF
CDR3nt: TGTGCCAGCAGCGAACCTATGGACAGGGGGAATGAAAAACTGTTTTTT

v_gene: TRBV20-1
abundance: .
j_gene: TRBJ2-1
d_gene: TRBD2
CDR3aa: CSARLAGGLNGEQFF
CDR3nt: TGCAGTGCTAGACTAGCGGGGGGTCTTAACGGTGAGCAGTTCTTC

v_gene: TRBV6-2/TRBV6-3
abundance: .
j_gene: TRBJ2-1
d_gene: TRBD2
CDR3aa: CASSLASGTSYNEQFF
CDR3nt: TGTGCCAGCAGTCTGGCTAGCGGGACCTCCTACAATGAGCAGTTCTTC

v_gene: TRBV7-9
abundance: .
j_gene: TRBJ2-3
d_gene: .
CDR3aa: CASSSNPDTQYF
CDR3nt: TGTGCCAGCAGCTCAAATCCGGATACGCAGTATTTT

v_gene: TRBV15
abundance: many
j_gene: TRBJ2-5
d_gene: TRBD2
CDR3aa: CATSPTSAGWETQYF
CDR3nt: TGTGCCACCAGCCCGACTAGCGCGGGGTGGGAGACCCAGTACTTC

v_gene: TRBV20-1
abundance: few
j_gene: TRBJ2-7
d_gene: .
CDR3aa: CSGGLNEQYF
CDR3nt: TGCAGTGGGGGATTGAACGAGCAGTACTTC

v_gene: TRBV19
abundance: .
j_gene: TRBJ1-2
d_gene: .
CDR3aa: CASNYLGSANYGYTF
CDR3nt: TGTGCCAGTAACTACCTGGGGTCGGCTAACTATGGCTACACCTTC

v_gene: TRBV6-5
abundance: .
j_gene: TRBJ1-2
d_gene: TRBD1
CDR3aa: CASRAWDSIFYGCTF
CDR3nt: TGTGCCAGCAGAGCCTGGGACAGCATTTTCTATGGCTGCACCTTC

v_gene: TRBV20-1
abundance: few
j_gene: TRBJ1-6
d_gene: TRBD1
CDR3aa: CSVDRVALHF
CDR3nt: TGCAGTGTTGACAGGGTTGCCCTCCACTTT

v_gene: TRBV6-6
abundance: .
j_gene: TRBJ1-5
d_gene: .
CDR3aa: CASSRQRSSNQPQHF
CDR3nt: TGTGCCAGCAGCCGACAGCGTTCTAGCAATCAGCCCCAGCATTTT

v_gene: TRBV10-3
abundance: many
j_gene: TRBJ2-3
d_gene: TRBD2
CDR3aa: CATGGASDTQYF
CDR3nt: TGTGCCACCGGGGGGGCCTCCGATACGCAGTATTTT

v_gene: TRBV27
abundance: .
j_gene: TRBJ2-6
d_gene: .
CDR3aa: CASTYTGRANVLTF
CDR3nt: TGTGCCAGCACCTATACGGGAAGGGCCAACGTCCTGACTTTC

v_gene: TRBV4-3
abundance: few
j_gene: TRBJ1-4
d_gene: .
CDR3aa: CASSLSPAVRNRNEKLFF
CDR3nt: TGCGCCAGCAGCCTTTCCCCAGCCGTCCGCAACCGAAATGAAAAACTGTTTTTT

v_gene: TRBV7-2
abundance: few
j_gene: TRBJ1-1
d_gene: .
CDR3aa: CASSFAGTLQKNTEAFF
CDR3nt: TGTGCCAGCAGCTTTGCTGGGACTCTTCAAAAGAACACTGAAGCTTTCTTT

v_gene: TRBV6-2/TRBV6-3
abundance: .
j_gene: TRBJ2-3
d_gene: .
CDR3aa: CASSPPPGRGGTDTQYF
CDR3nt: TGTGCCAGCAGCCCCCCTCCTGGGAGGGGGGGCACAGATACGCAGTATTTT

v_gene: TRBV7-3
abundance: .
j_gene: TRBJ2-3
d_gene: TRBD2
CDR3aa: CASSAGDRTDTQYF
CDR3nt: TGTGCCAGCAGCGCGGGGGACCGCACAGATACGCAGTATTTT

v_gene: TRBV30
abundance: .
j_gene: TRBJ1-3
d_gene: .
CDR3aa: CAWSVPISGNTIYF
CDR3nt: TGTGCCTGGAGTGTACCAATCTCTGGAAACACCATATATTTT

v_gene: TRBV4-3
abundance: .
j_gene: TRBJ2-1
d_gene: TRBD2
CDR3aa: CASSQERESNNEQFF
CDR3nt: TGCGCCAGCAGCCAAGAGCGGGAGAGTAACAATGAGCAGTTCTTC

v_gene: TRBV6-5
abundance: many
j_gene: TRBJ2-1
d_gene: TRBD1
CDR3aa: CASRRQGIMNEQFF
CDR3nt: TGTGCCAGCAGAAGACAGGGGATAATGAATGAGCAGTTCTTC

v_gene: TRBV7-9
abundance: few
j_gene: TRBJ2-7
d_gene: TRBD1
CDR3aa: CASSFGTAGTYEQYF
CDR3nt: TGTGCCAGCAGCTTCGGGACAGCTGGAACCTACGAGCAGTACTTC

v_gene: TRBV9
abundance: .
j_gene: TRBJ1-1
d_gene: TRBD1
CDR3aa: CASSATGTGASEAFF
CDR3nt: TGTGCCAGCAGCGCAACCGGGACAGGGGCCTCTGAAGCTTTCTTT

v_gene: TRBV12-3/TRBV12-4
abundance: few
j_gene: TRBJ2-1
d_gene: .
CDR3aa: CASGPSSREQFF
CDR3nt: TGTGCCAGCGGCCCCTCCTCGCGTGAGCAGTTCTTC

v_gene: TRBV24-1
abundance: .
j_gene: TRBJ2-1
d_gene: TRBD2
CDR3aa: CATSDFKRGGSDEQFF
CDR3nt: TGTGCCACCAGTGATTTCAAGCGGGGGGGAAGTGATGAGCAGTTCTTC

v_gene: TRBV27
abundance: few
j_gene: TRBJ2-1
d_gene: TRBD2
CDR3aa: CASSARTSGGAKNEQFF
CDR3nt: TGTGCCAGCAGCGCGAGGACTAGCGGGGGGGCTAAGAATGAGCAGTTCTTC

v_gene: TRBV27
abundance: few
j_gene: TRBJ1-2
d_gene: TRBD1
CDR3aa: CASMGQRATPVYGYTF
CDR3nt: TGTGCCAGCATGGGACAGCGAGCAACCCCGGTCTATGGCTACACCTTC

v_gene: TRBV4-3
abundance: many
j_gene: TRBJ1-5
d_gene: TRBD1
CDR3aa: CASSQEGTDQPQHF
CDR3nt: TGCGCCAGCAGCCAAGAAGGGACAGATCAGCCCCAGCATTTT

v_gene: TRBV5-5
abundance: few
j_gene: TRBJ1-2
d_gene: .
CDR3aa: CANSYRTENYGYTF
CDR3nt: TGTGCCAACAGCTACCGGACAGAGAACTATGGCTACACCTTC

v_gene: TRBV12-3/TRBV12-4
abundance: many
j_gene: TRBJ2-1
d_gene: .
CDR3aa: CASSTTEYNEQFF
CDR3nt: TGTGCCAGCAGCACTACTGAGTACAATGAGCAGTTCTTC

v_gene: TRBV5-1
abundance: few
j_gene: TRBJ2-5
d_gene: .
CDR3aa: CASSLSRREEETQYF
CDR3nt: TGCGCCAGCAGCTTGAGCCGGAGGGAGGAAGAGACCCAGTACTTC

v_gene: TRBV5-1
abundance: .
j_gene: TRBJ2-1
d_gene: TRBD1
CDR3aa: CASSPGQGITYEQFF
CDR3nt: TGCGCCAGCAGCCCCGGACAGGGAATAACCTACGAGCAGTTCTTC